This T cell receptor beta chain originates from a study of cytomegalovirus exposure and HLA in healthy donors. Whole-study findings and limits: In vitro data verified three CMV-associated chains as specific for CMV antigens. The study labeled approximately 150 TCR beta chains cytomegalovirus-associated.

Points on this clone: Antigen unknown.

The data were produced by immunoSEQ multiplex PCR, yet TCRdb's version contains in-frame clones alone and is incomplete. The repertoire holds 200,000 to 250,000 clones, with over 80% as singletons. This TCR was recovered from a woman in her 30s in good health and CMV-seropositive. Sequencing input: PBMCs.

The chain's CDR3 is CASSSPGQKGEQYF. CDR3 nucleotide sequence: TGTGCCAGCAGCTCACCGGGTCAAAAAGGGGAGCAGTACTTC. The chain carries TRBV11-2 and TRBJ2-7; D is undetermined. The length of the CDR3 is 14 residues. In germline, CDR1 is SGHAT, CDR2 FQNNGV. Trimming stripped 4 bases from V and 7 bases from J, with 17 bases between.